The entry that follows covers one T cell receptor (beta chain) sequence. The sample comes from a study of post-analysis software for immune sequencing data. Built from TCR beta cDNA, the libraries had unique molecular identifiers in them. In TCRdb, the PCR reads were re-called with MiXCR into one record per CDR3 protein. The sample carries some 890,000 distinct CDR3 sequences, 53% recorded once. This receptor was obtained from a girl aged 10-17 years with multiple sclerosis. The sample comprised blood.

In nucleotides, the CDR3 is TGTGCCGGATACTCGGGGAGCACAGATACGCAGTATTTT. Its translation: CAGYSGSTDTQYF. This chain links TRBV2 with TRBJ2-3, with D perhaps TRBD2 (5 bases). The CDR3 is made up of 13 amino acids. From germline, CDR1 is SNHLY and CDR2 FYNNEI. Trimming left V 11 bases short and J 0 bases short, with 12 bases between.